This is a list of T cell receptor beta chains from one sample in a study of blood T cell repertoires in COVID-19. Repertoires were generated with immunoSEQ multiplex PCR, while TCRdb's copy carries only in-frame clones and drops some. The data hold some 300,000 clones, with roughly 86% observed a single time. Sequencing used PBMCs or T cells enriched from blood (not recorded which). The receptors stem from a woman aged 30 to 39 who had recovered from COVID-19. CDR3s include the opening cysteine and the closing phenylalanine or tryptophan. The D gene is left open where the match is weak. Clone size appears in some rows only: once, few, many, or a class for an expanded clone.

length,V,D,size,J,CDR3,DNA
15,TRBV7-2,.,.,TRBJ2-1,CASSLVAGPYNEQFF,TGTGCCAGCAGCTTAGTTGCGGGGCCCTACAATGAGCAGTTCTTC
14,TRBV5-4,TRBD1,.,TRBJ1-4,CASSSDRGREKLFF,TGTGCCAGCAGCTCGGACAGGGGTCGCGAAAAACTGTTTTTT
15,TRBV6-5,TRBD1,.,TRBJ1-1,CASGTSQGVHTEAFF,TGTGCCAGCGGAACCTCACAGGGGGTACACACTGAAGCTTTCTTT
16,TRBV2,.,.,TRBJ1-2,CASSEVPSGGQNGYTF,TGTGCCAGCAGTGAAGTCCCATCGGGGGGGCAAAATGGCTACACCTTC
15,TRBV28,TRBD2,.,TRBJ2-1,CASSFGGGSYNEQFF,TGTGCCAGCAGTTTCGGCGGGGGCTCCTACAATGAGCAGTTCTTC
16,TRBV27,.,.,TRBJ1-2,CASSLKWGEINYGYTF,TGTGCCAGCAGTTTAAAATGGGGAGAAATAAACTATGGCTACACCTTC
12,TRBV25-1,TRBD1,.,TRBJ2-7,CASSEARDRQYF,TGTGCCAGCAGTGAAGCACGGGACAGGCAGTACTTC
17,TRBV19,.,.,TRBJ1-3,CASIRHQAGVPGNTIYF,TGTGCCAGTATCAGACATCAAGCAGGGGTTCCCGGAAACACCATATATTTT
18,TRBV29-1,.,.,TRBJ2-6,CSVEEIVRGSSGANVLTF,TGCAGCGTTGAGGAGATAGTCAGGGGTAGCTCTGGGGCCAACGTCCTGACTTTC
17,TRBV10-3,.,once,TRBJ1-2,CATRGERSGHSNYGYTF,TGTGCCACACGTGGGGAGCGTAGCGGGCATTCTAACTATGGCTACACCTTC
15,TRBV6-5,TRBD1,.,TRBJ1-2,CASSYYRGQVYGYTF,TGTGCCAGCAGTTACTACCGGGGACAGGTTTATGGCTACACCTTC
15,TRBV27,TRBD2,.,TRBJ2-7,CASSSGGRAVEGQYF,TGTGCCAGCAGTTCGGGCGGGAGGGCCGTCGAGGGGCAGTACTTC
17,TRBV10-2,.,.,TRBJ2-1,CASWEGDYLGHYNEQFF,TGCGCCAGCTGGGAGGGGGATTACCTGGGACACTACAATGAGCAGTTCTTC
15,TRBV9,TRBD2,.,TRBJ2-1,CASSVAGGAGNEQFF,TGTGCCAGCAGCGTAGCCGGGGGGGCTGGGAATGAGCAGTTCTTC
12,TRBV7-9,.,.,TRBJ1-2,CASSLSGGGYTF,TGTGCCAGCAGCTTATCCGGGGGAGGCTACACCTTC
15,TRBV10-2,TRBD2,.,TRBJ2-1,CASKILAGGLYEQFF,TGCGCCAGCAAGATTTTAGCGGGAGGGCTCTATGAGCAGTTCTTC
17,TRBV7-8,.,.,TRBJ1-2,CASSSLERQARFYGYTF,TGTGCCAGCAGCTCATTAGAAAGACAGGCCCGGTTCTATGGCTACACCTTC
15,TRBV5-1,.,.,TRBJ1-1,CASSLYSGGAQEAFF,TGCGCCAGCAGCTTGTATTCTGGAGGGGCCCAAGAAGCTTTCTTT
15,TRBV6-1,TRBD1,.,TRBJ1-2,CASSERETGPFGYTF,TGTGCCAGCAGTGAAAGAGAGACAGGGCCATTCGGCTACACCTTC
14,TRBV19,.,.,TRBJ2-5,CASSKAGSRETQYF,TGTGCCAGTAGTAAGGCAGGATCCAGAGAGACCCAGTACTTC
17,TRBV7-2,TRBD1,.,TRBJ2-2,CASSLGAGTVRAGELFF,TGTGCCAGCAGCTTAGGCGCCGGGACAGTAAGGGCCGGGGAGCTGTTTTTT
13,TRBV27,.,once,TRBJ2-7,CASRPTGTYEQYF,TGTGCCAGCAGGCCCACTGGTACCTACGAGCAGTACTTC